The sequence of this T cell receptor (beta chain) was determined in a study of vaccination and CD4 T cells after COVID-19. On this clonotype: Its antigen remains unknown.

The study sequenced cultured CD4+ T cell DNA using the Oncomine TCR Beta short-read assay. TCRdb re-analysed the PCR reads in MiXCR, keeping a single row per CDR3 protein. Of around 8,300 distinct CDR3 sequences detected, about two thirds appear once; the ten largest clones hold approximately 15%. Treatment in this sample: approximately nine-day PBMC culture with coronavirus spike peptide pools or control peptides (ViraFEST assay). The CDR3 is 15 residues long. Germline CDR1 LNHDA, CDR2 SQIVND (reference sequence). V lost 6 bases and J 0 bases, leaving 12 bases between the germline ends. The chain is built from TRBV19 and TRBJ1-5; TRBD1 might be the D (5 bases). This clonotype originated in a human donor with COVID-19. Material: cultured CD4+ T cells from blood, obtained after SARS-CoV-2 vaccination. CDR3 nucleotides: TGTGCCAGTAGCCACAGGCTTAATAGCAATCAGCCCCAGCATTTT. This sequence encodes CASSHRLNSNQPQHF.